Below are 9 T cell receptor beta chains sequenced from a single sample in a study of T-cell memory formation after mild COVID-19. MiXCR, run by TCRdb on the 5' RACE reads, gives a single entry per CDR3 protein. The sample holds tens of thousands of distinct CDR3 sequences, approximately 15% seen once. The sequencing sample was made of PBMCs or a T cell subset sorted from them (not recorded which). These receptor sequences come from an adult woman who had mild COVID-19 (a few samples of this study predate the infection). Cell type and time point are not known.

This clonotype was detected a few times. CDR3 coding DNA: TGCAGTGCTAGAGATTTCGAGGGCTACGGGGCTTTCTTT. The encoded protein is CSARDFEGYGAFF. The gene calls are TRBV20-1 and TRBJ1-1; D remains ambiguous. Germline V lookup: CDR1 DFQATT, CDR2 SNEGSKA (reference sequence). The CDR3 consists of 13 residues. V lost 0 bases and J 11 bases, leaving 16 bases between the germline ends.

The gene calls are TRBV7-3 and TRBJ2-7; no reliable D call. The CDR3 loop spans 16 amino acids. In germline, CDR1 is SGHTA, CDR2 FQGTGA. The germline V and J ends were trimmed by 3 bases and 0 bases, with 15 bases remaining between them. This CDR3 is CASSFDGTPSSYEQYF. The CDR3 DNA reads TGTGCCAGCAGCTTCGATGGCACGCCGAGCTCCTACGAGCAGTACTTC.

The genes are TRBV30 and TRBJ2-7; possible D gene TRBD2, 5 bases. The CDR3 loop spans 15 amino acids. V lost 0 bases, J lost 3 bases, and 15 bases lay in between. Looked up from germline, CDR1 is GTSNPN and CDR2 is SVGIG (reference sequence). Here the CDR3 DNA reads TGTGCCTGGAGTGTACCCCTAGCCAGCCGCTACGAGCAGTACTTC. The encoded protein is CAWSVPLASRYEQYF.

The CDR3: CASSGNRDRGLEQYF. The CDR3 DNA follows: TGCGCCAGCAGCGGGAACCGGGACAGGGGGCTCGAGCAGTACTTC. The rearrangement joins TRBV5-1 to TRBJ2-7; 12 nucleotides agree with TRBD1. V was clipped by 4 bases and J by 6 bases; unmatched bases: 8. The germline gives CDR1 SGHRS, CDR2 YFSETQ. This CDR3 has 15 residues.

This sequence joins TRBV29-1 and TRBJ1-1; 10 positions agree with TRBD1. From germline, CDR1 is SQVTM and CDR2 ANQGSEA. This CDR3 comprises 13 residues. V was pared by 3 bases and J by 7 bases, with 5 bases of the junction left unmatched. The CDR3 nucleotides are TGCAGCGTTGACCCGACAGGGGGCTATGAAGCTTTCTTT. Encoded protein: CSVDPTGGYEAFF.

V usage is TRBV14 and J usage is TRBJ2-3; 8 positions match TRBD1. The CDR3 runs 15 residues. Germline V gene data show CDR1 as SGHDN and CDR2 as FVKESK. The V and J ends lost 3 bases and 6 bases, in that order; junction bases with no gene match: 8. The DNA for the CDR3 is TGTGCCAGCAGCCATGACGCAGGGGGCGCGGATACGCAGTATTTT. Protein: CASSHDAGGADTQYF.

The chain links TRBV12-3 or TRBV12-4 to TRBJ1-2; 8 nucleotides align to TRBD1. The J segment lost 5 bases and the V segment lost 6 bases, leaving 14 bases of the junction unmatched. CDR3 length equals 16 residues. In DNA form, the CDR3 reads TGTGCCAGCAGCTCAGGGGGCGCCCGGCCCACGTATGGCTACACCTTC. Amino acid sequence: CASSSGGARPTYGYTF.

This clonotype has just a few counts. The chain recombines TRBV29-1 with TRBJ2-1, with D perhaps matching TRBD1 (7 bases). The CDR3 covers 13 residues. Between the trimmed V and J ends, which lost 1 base and 9 bases, there was a span of 13 bases. The germline V gene has CDR1 SQVTM and CDR2 ANQGSEA. The CDR3 spells CSVEGRQGGEQFF. CDR3 nucleotides: TGCAGCGTTGAAGGGCGCCAGGGGGGTGAGCAGTTCTTC.

This clonotype has a handful of counts. CDR3 coding DNA: TGTGCCAGCAGTTTAGGGCCGGAGGGGCAGTATTTT. This sequence encodes CASSLGPEGQYF. The chain carries TRBV27 and TRBJ2-3; a weak D match, TRBD2 (6 bases). The CDR3 is 12 residues long. Germline CDR1 and CDR2: MNHEY and SMNVEV (reference sequence). Trimming took off 2 bases at V and 11 bases at J, with 11 bases between the two ends.